The 3 T cell receptor beta chains below all came from one sample that was sequenced in a study of cytomegalovirus exposure and HLA in healthy donors. Vbeta (60) and Jbeta (13) primers were used in the PCR. The assay was immunoSEQ multiplex PCR, and TCRdb's table has in-frame clones only and misses some. The sample contains 200,000 to 300,000 clones, around 80% of which appear only once. Specimen: PBMCs. The receptors originated from a boy aged 5-17 years in good health and CMV-seronegative.

The count of this clone is one. J is TRBJ1-3 and V is TRBV5-5; D is undetermined. This CDR3 spans 16 amino acids. Per the germline V gene, CDR1 is SGHKS and CDR2 is YYEKEE (reference sequence). V gave up 0 bases and J gave up 0 bases, with 10 bases separating them. As DNA, the CDR3 is TGTGCCAGCAGCTTGGCCCCCAGAAGCTCTGGAAACACCATATATTTT. Translated: CASSLAPRSSGNTIYF.

V gene TRBV7-3 combines with J gene TRBJ2-1; a possible D gene is TRBD1 (5 bases). Deletions cut 1 base from V and 0 bases from J, with 13 bases between. CDR1 is SGHTA and CDR2 is FQGTGA in the germline V gene. The CDR3 sequence is 17 residues long. The CDR3 nucleotides are TGTGCCAGCAGCTTAAAAGGCAGGGTGGCCTCCTACAATGAGCAGTTCTTC. Translation: CASSLKGRVASYNEQFF.

This chain joins TRBV9 and TRBJ1-2; D is possibly TRBD1 (5 bases). The germline CDR1 and CDR2 sequences are SGDLS and YYNGEE. V dropped 3 bases and J dropped 7 bases, with 19 bases sitting between them. This CDR3 has 15 amino acids. The CDR3 coding sequence is TGTGCCAGCAGCGGGGGCCCCCAGCCCCACGGTGGCTACACCTTC. This gives the protein CASSGGPQPHGGYTF. Drawing the rest from reference TRBV9 and TRBJ1-2, the complete variable domain is DSGVTQTPKHLITATGQRVTLRCSPRSGDLSVYWYQQSLDQGLQFLIQYYNGEERAKGNILERFSAQQFPDLHSELNLSSLELGDSALYFCASSGGPQPHGGYTFGSGTRLTVV.